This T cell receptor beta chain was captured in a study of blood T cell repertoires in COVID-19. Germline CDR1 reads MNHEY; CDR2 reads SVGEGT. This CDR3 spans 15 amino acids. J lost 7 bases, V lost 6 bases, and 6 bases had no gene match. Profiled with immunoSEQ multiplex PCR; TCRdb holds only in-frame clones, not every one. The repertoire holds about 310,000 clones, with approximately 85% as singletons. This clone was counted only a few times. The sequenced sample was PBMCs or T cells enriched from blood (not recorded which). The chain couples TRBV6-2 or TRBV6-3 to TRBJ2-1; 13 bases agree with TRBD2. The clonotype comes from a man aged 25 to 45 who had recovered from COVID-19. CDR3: CASSRTSGGGNEQFF. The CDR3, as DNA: TGTGCCAGCAGCCGGACTAGCGGGGGTGGGAATGAGCAGTTCTTC.